What follows are 18 T cell receptor beta chains derived from one specimen sequenced in a study of vaccination effects on CD4 cells after COVID-19. Measured with immunoSEQ multiplex PCR; TCRdb has only the in-frame clones, and not every one. The sample has about 22,000 clones, about three quarters seen once. ViraFEST assay sequencing came after antigen-specific CD4+ T cells were expanded with viral peptide pools. Once cultured for approximately ten days, the cells underwent separation to obtain CD4+ T cells. Their specific antigens are unknown. The specimen was CD4+ T cells from PBMCs cultured with HCoV-229E spike peptides, collected before COVID-19 vaccination. The receptors were sampled from a human donor who received a COVID-19 vaccine.

This chain joins TRBV6-1 and TRBJ1-6, with a tentative D call TRBD1 (5 bases). Germline V gene lookup returns CDR1 MNHNS and CDR2 SASEGT. The CDR3 is made up of 14 amino acids. The ends were cut back, 5 bases at V and 6 bases at J, with 11 bases in the middle. Here the CDR3 reads CASSWDVFNSPLHF. CDR3 coding DNA: TGTGCCAGCAGTTGGGACGTTTTTAATTCACCCCTCCACTTT.

The genes are TRBV6-2 or TRBV6-3 and TRBJ1-1; D remains unclear. There are 17 residues in the CDR3. Germline CDR1 reads MNHEY; CDR2 reads SVGEGT. The V gene lost 2 bases and the J gene lost 6 bases, with 22 bases spanning the gap. This CDR3 is CASSYPDPATFTAEAFF. The DNA of the CDR3 is TGTGCCAGCAGTTACCCCGACCCGGCGACATTTACGGCTGAAGCTTTCTTT.

V gene TRBV10-2 combines with J gene TRBJ2-1; 9 bases match TRBD1. The CDR3 consists of 15 residues. The junction had 6 bases not matched to a gene; V was cut back by 9 bases and J by 0 bases. Germline CDR1 is WSHSY and CDR2 is SAAADI. CDR3 bases: TGCGCCAGTTCCGGGACAGGGAGCTCCTACAATGAGCAGTTCTTC. Protein product: CASSGTGSSYNEQFF.

The chain recombines TRBV5-1 with TRBJ2-3; 10 positions match TRBD2. Germline V CDR1 and CDR2: SGHRS, YFSETQ. CDR3 length: 16 amino acids. V lost 1 base and J lost 3; bases outside the gene matches: 5. DNA for the CDR3: TGCGCCAGCAGCTTGTACCTTAGCGGGGGGACAGATACGCAGTATTTT. Residues: CASSLYLSGGTDTQYF.

The chain carries TRBV5-1 and TRBJ1-4; TRBD1 aligns across 7 bases. Losses at the gene ends were 3 bases for V and 2 bases for J; bases not matched to a gene: 4. This CDR3 has 15 amino acids. Germline CDR1 and CDR2: SGHRS and YFSETQ. In DNA form, the CDR3 reads TGCGCCAGCAGCTACAACAGGGGTACTAATGAAAAACTGTTTTTT. Translating gives CASSYNRGTNEKLFF.

The CDR3 sequence is CASSYSRANRVTEAFF. The CDR3 DNA is TGTGCCAGCAGTTACTCGAGGGCCAACAGGGTAACTGAAGCTTTCTTT. V is TRBV6-5 and J is TRBJ1-1; TRBD1 is a possible D gene (6 bases). V was trimmed by 0 bases and J by 5 bases, leaving 16 bases between them. Germline assignment: CDR1 MNHEY and CDR2 SVGAGI. CDR3 length: 16 residues.

This clone occurred a few times. CDR3 sequence (DNA): TGTGCCAGCAGTGACGGGACTAGCGGCTCCTACGAGCAGTACTTC. Translating it yields CASSDGTSGSYEQYF. This chain joins TRBV6-4 and TRBJ2-7; TRBD2 agrees at 11 bases. Germline values: CDR1 MRHNA, CDR2 SNTAGT. The CDR3 extends over 15 amino acids. The V gene end was trimmed by 2 bases and the J gene end by 0 bases; junction bases not matched to a gene: 0.

This clone was observed a handful of times. The genes are TRBV10-1 and TRBJ2-2; a weak D match, TRBD1 (6 bases). The ends were cut back, 3 bases at V and 0 bases at J, with 11 bases in the middle. Germline values: CDR1 WNHNN, CDR2 SYGVQD (reference sequence). The CDR3 is 16 residues long. The CDR3 sequence: CASSDGQRTNTGELFF. The CDR3 DNA reads TGCGCCAGCAGTGACGGACAGCGGACGAACACCGGGGAGCTGTTTTTT.

The V and J genes are TRBV21-1 and TRBJ2-7; the D call of TRBD2 is as the table states it, not checked on the DNA. TRBV21-1 is flagged as a pseudogene. CDR3 length equals 16 residues. This chain's CDR3 is CASSKVASGGAYEQYF. For the CDR3, the DNA is TGTGCCAGCAGCAAAGTCGCTAGCGGGGGGGCCTACGAGCAGTACTTC.

The V and J genes are TRBV3-1 (or the pseudogene TRBV3-2) and TRBJ2-5, with D possibly being TRBD2 (6 bases). This CDR3 has 11 amino acids. Looked up from germline, CDR1 is LGHDT and CDR2 is YNNKEL (reference sequence). V dropped 8 bases and J dropped 4 bases, with 8 bases sitting between them. The CDR3 DNA reads TGTGCCAGCGGGCGGGGAGAGACCCAGTACTTC. It is translated as CASGRGETQYF.

This rearrangement joins TRBV18 to TRBJ2-5; 9 bases map to TRBD1. Germline-derived CDR1 and CDR2 are KGHSH and LQKENI. The V gene end was trimmed by 5 bases and the J gene end by 3 bases; junction bases not matched to a gene: 4. This CDR3 is built from 14 residues. This chain's CDR3 is CASSTRTGEETQYF. CDR3 coding DNA: TGTGCCAGCTCAACCCGGACAGGGGAAGAGACCCAGTACTTC.

The genes are TRBV14 and TRBJ1-2, with 12 bases identical to TRBD1. The ends lost 2 bases at V and 4 bases at J; junction bases unmatched: 11. CDR1 and CDR2 from the germline V gene are SGHDN and FVKESK. The CDR3 runs to 18 residues. CDR3 nucleotide sequence: TGTGCCAGCAGCCAAAACCGGGACAGGGGGCGCTTGGGCTATGGCTACACCTTC. Amino acid sequence: CASSQNRDRGRLGYGYTF.

J is TRBJ2-3 and V is TRBV9; TRBD2 matches at 7 bases. This CDR3 is built from 17 residues. Unmatched junction bases numbered 7, after V lost 0 bases and J lost 0 bases. The germline gives CDR1 SGDLS, CDR2 YYNGEE. For the CDR3, the DNA is TGTGCCAGCAGCGTAGGGGGGGGGAGCCTTAGCACAGATACGCAGTATTTT. Translation gives CASSVGGGSLSTDTQYF.

The table lists this clone with a few counts. J is TRBJ2-7 and V is TRBV5-1, with 12 bases matching TRBD1. The germline gives CDR1 SGHRS, CDR2 YFSETQ. The CDR3 has 16 amino acids. V dropped 1 base and J dropped 3; count of bases not matched to a gene: 5. CDR3 nucleotide sequence: TGCGCCAGCAGCTTGTGGGGACAGGGGGCTAACTACGAGCAGTACTTC. This sequence encodes CASSLWGQGANYEQYF.

This sequence joins TRBV11-3 and TRBJ2-1, with D perhaps TRBD1 or TRBD2 (5 bases each). V was shortened by 1 base and J by 12 bases, with 19 bases between the two germline ends. CDR3 length: 15 residues. Per germline, CDR1 SGHNT and CDR2 YENEEA. The chain's CDR3 is CASSLGTGRPPLQFF. The CDR3 DNA reads TGTGCCAGCAGCTTAGGAACGGGACGTCCCCCGTTGCAGTTCTTC.

The chain links TRBV5-6 to TRBJ2-2, with TRBD2 matching over 10 bases. Germline V gives CDR1 SGHDT, CDR2 YYEEEE. Trimming cost V 0 bases and J 4 bases; bases outside gene matches: 3. This CDR3 contains 16 residues. The CDR3 sequence: CASSLVGTSVTGELFF. The CDR3 DNA follows: TGTGCCAGCAGCTTGGTGGGGACTAGCGTCACCGGGGAGCTGTTTTTT. Full variable domain (outside the CDR3, taken from reference TRBV5-6 and TRBJ2-2): DAGVTQSPTHLIKTRGQQVTLRCSPKSGHDTVSWYQQALGQGPQFIFQYYEEEERQRGNFPDRFSGHQFPNYSSELNVNALLLGDSALYLCASSLVGTSVTGELFFGEGSRLTVL.

This sequence joins TRBV19 and TRBJ2-7; 14 nucleotides align to TRBD2. The CDR3 has 16 amino acids. The germline V gene has CDR1 LNHDA and CDR2 SQIVND (reference sequence). Germline trimming cut 1 base from V and 7 bases from J; bases unmatched to any gene: 6. The CDR3 loop reads CASSIAGTSGGKEQYF. CDR3 in DNA: TGTGCCAGTAGTATAGCTGGGACTAGCGGGGGCAAAGAGCAGTACTTC.

The J gene is TRBJ1-1, the V gene TRBV10-3, with D possibly being TRBD1 (5 bases). V was cut by 6 bases and J by 8 bases, with 13 bases left in between. The CDR3 sequence is 12 residues long. CDR1 and CDR2 (germline): ENHRY, SYGVKD. The CDR3 spells CAIRTEPFEAFF. The CDR3 DNA sequence: TGTGCCATCAGGACAGAACCCTTCGAAGCTTTCTTT.